Included here is one T cell receptor (beta chain) sequence, with context. CDR1 and CDR2 (germline): SGHRS, YFSETQ. V shed 0 bases and J 4 bases; nucleotides not matched to a gene: 3. This CDR3 has 15 amino acids. The data are from a study of blood T cell repertoires in COVID-19. Overall study context: Researchers got acute and convalescent COVID-19 samples from the United States, Italy and Spain. The cDNA or gDNA used as material had been derived from T cells, B-cell-depleted T cells, or PBMCs.

Libraries were prepared by immunoSEQ multiplex PCR; TCRdb keeps only in-frame clonotypes and omits some of them. The sample has some 190,000 clones, about 90% seen once. The sequence came from a man aged 18 to 35 with active or convalescent COVID-19. The sample consisted of peripheral blood. This chain uses TRBV5-1 with TRBJ1-5, with TRBD1 matching 8 bases. This CDR3 reads CASSLGTGPNQPQHF. The CDR3 nucleotides read TGCGCCAGCAGCTTGGGGACAGGGCCAAATCAGCCCCAGCATTTT.